This is a list of T cell receptor beta chains from one sample in a study of T cells in localized non-small cell lung cancer. Clones were read by immunoSEQ multiplex PCR, and TCRdb kept only the in-frame ones, dropping some. This table has about 40,000 clones, 86% appearing once. The sequenced sample was peripheral blood, obtained before any cancer treatment. The origin of the receptors is a man aged 40-75 years with stage I lung adenocarcinoma. The CDR3 runs from the conserved cysteine through the conserved F or W. The D gene is left open where the match is weak.

V gene,J gene,D gene,CDR3 protein,CDR3 DNA
TRBV19,TRBJ1-2,-,CASSPNRSSAYTF,TGTGCCAGTAGCCCAAATCGGAGCTCCGCTTACACCTTC
TRBV28,TRBJ2-4,TRBD1,CASSIGTGGAKDIQYF,TGTGCCAGCAGTATCGGGACAGGGGGCGCCAAGGACATTCAGTACTTC
TRBV7-2,TRBJ2-1,TRBD1,CASTSTGGPNEQFF,TGTGCCAGCACCTCTACAGGGGGACCAAATGAGCAGTTCTTC
TRBV11-2,TRBJ1-5,-,CASSLDREEPQHF,TGTGCCAGCAGCTTAGATCGGGAGGAGCCCCAGCATTTT
TRBV15,TRBJ2-5,-,CATSRGQETQYF,TGTGCCACCAGCAGAGGGCAAGAGACCCAGTACTTC
TRBV5-1,TRBJ2-7,-,CASSSRTGTSYEQYF,TGCGCCAGCAGCTCCCGGACGGGTACCTCCTACGAGCAGTACTTC
TRBV5-5,TRBJ2-7,TRBD2,CASSHWTSGDEQYF,TGTGCCAGCAGCCACTGGACTAGCGGGGACGAGCAGTACTTC
TRBV5-6,TRBJ2-1,-,CASSKIDSDNEQFF,TGTGCCAGCAGCAAGATCGACTCTGACAATGAGCAGTTCTTC
TRBV7-9,TRBJ1-4,TRBD1,CAGGKGQPNEKLFF,TGTGCCGGCGGAAAGGGACAGCCAAATGAAAAACTGTTTTTT
TRBV28,TRBJ2-1,-,CASRGKPSYNEQFF,TGTGCCAGCCGCGGGAAACCTTCCTACAATGAGCAGTTCTTC
TRBV4-3,TRBJ2-3,-,CASSPKRSRTDTQYF,TGCGCCAGCAGCCCGAAGCGGAGTCGAACAGATACGCAGTATTTT
TRBV29-1,TRBJ2-3,TRBD1,CSVRRGTDTQYF,TGCAGCGTTCGCAGGGGGACAGATACGCAGTATTTT
TRBV19,TRBJ2-7,-,CASSLRDGTYEQYF,TGTGCCAGTAGTCTTCGGGACGGTACCTACGAGCAGTACTTC
TRBV7-2,TRBJ2-5,TRBD2,CASRRTSGRAQETQYF,TGTGCCAGCAGGCGAACTAGCGGGAGGGCCCAAGAGACCCAGTACTTC
TRBV5-1,TRBJ1-4,-,CASSPQGRYEKLFF,TGCGCCAGCAGCCCTCAGGGGCGGTACGAAAAACTGTTTTTT
TRBV11-2,TRBJ2-7,-,CASSLETGEQYF,TGTGCCAGCAGCTTAGAAACAGGGGAGCAGTACTTC
TRBV19,TRBJ1-5,-,CASSILGESGQPQHF,TGTGCCAGTAGTATACTTGGGGAGTCGGGCCAGCCCCAGCATTTT
TRBV7-6,TRBJ2-1,TRBD2,CASSSTSGNFPGEQFF,TGTGCCAGCAGCTCTACTAGCGGGAACTTCCCCGGGGAGCAGTTCTTC
TRBV27,TRBJ2-7,-,CASRSSRQLSYEQYF,TGTGCCAGCAGATCCTCTCGGCAGCTCTCCTACGAGCAGTACTTC
TRBV6-6,TRBJ2-1,TRBD2,CASSWTSGSEQFF,TGTGCCAGCAGTTGGACTAGCGGGAGTGAGCAGTTCTTC
TRBV15,TRBJ1-1,-,CATSSQRGTEAFF,TGTGCCACCAGCAGTCAAAGGGGGACTGAAGCTTTCTTT
TRBV15,TRBJ2-1,-,CATSSTDRSSWEQFF,TGTGCCACCAGCAGTACCGACAGGAGCTCCTGGGAGCAGTTCTTC